The present T cell receptor (beta chain) was sequenced within a study of blood T cell repertoires in COVID-19. Across the study: The samples span acute and convalescent COVID-19 from the United States, Italy and Spain. The analysed material was cDNA or gDNA that came from T cells, B-cell-depleted T cells, or PBMCs.

In the original analysis: Nucleated cell number was recorded as an estimate derived from reference gene primer amplification. Libraries were prepared by immunoSEQ multiplex PCR; TCRdb keeps only in-frame clonotypes and omits some of them. V and J calls and clone size are given by that table; D and trimming were obtained from the DNA. Of about 73,000 clones listed, over 70% were seen once; the top ten hold around 5%. The sample was peripheral blood. This sequence was found in a man in his forties or fifties with active COVID-19.

The CDR3 DNA is TGTGCCAGCAGCTCCGCCCCCACTAGCGGGGGGGCCGGGGAGCTGTTTTTT. Translation: CASSSAPTSGGAGELFF. The chain carries TRBV7-3 and TRBJ2-2; 13 bases match TRBD2. Germline CDR1 reads SGHTA; CDR2 reads FQGTGA. The CDR3 runs 17 residues. V shed 4 bases, J shed 6 bases, and the junction held 8 bases outside the gene matches. Drawing the rest from reference TRBV7-3 and TRBJ2-2, the complete variable domain is GAGVSQTPSNKVTEKGKYVELRCDPISGHTALYWYRQSLGQGPEFLIYFQGTGAADDSGLPNDRFFAVRPEGSVSTLKIQRTERGDSAVYLCASSSAPTSGGAGELFFGEGSRLTVL.